Only one count was recorded for the clone carrying this T cell receptor (beta chain). What it binds is unknown. This CDR3 has 14 amino acids. The J segment lost 6 bases and the V segment lost 6 bases, leaving 5 bases of the junction unmatched. Germline V CDR1 and CDR2: SGDLS, YYNGEE. These data belong to a study of T cells in localized non-small cell lung cancer. The data were produced by immunoSEQ multiplex PCR, yet TCRdb's version contains in-frame clones alone and is incomplete. The table has approximately 89,000 clones, around 82% seen once; the top ten hold roughly 21%. Study results and caveats: The greatest T cell clonality was found in uninvolved adjacent lung (higher than in tumor). A median of approximately 57 clones ranked among the top 100 in tumor appeared in adjacent lung.

J is TRBJ2-7 and V is TRBV9; 14 nucleotides line up with TRBD2. This receptor was identified in a man aged 35-69 years with stage II squamous cell lung carcinoma. The sample was PBMCs, taken before any cancer treatment. CDR3: CASTGTSGSSEQYF. DNA of the CDR3: TGTGCCAGCACCGGGACTAGCGGGAGTTCCGAGCAGTACTTC.